This TCR beta chain was observed in a study of immune evolution from preneoplasia to lung adenocarcinoma. The wider study: HLA loss of heterozygosity: under 7.5% AIS, about 15% MIA, around 35% ADC, none AAH. Study findings and constraints: Normal lung had highest clonality; later lesions appeared denser, more diverse.

On this clone itself: The antigen is unknown.

Germline values: CDR1 SGHRS, CDR2 YFSETQ. The CDR3 spans 16 residues. V lost 3 bases and J lost 2, with 16 bases in between. The data were produced by immunoSEQ multiplex PCR, yet TCRdb's version contains in-frame clones alone and is incomplete. The table includes 7,500 to 10,000 clones, about three quarters detected once. The TCR sequence derives from a person aged 65 to 79 with lung adenocarcinoma. Some clones in this sample may be carry-over from other donors' samples. The sample consisted of FFPE minimally invasive lung adenocarcinoma tissue. The chain uses TRBV5-1 and TRBJ2-3, with no clear D. CDR3 in DNA: TGCGCCAGCAGCTCCCTAGGCTCCGAAATCACAGATACGCAGTATTTT. It yields the protein CASSSLGSEITDTQYF.